The TCR beta chain under discussion was sequenced for a study of T cell responses to AZD1222 COVID-19 vaccine. Germline CDR1 reads MRHNA; CDR2 reads SNTAGT. V trimming: 6 bases; J trimming: 1 base; junction bases outside the gene matches: 7. This CDR3 region has 16 residues. Libraries were prepared by immunoSEQ multiplex PCR; TCRdb keeps only in-frame clonotypes and omits some of them. The profile shows more than 140,000 clones, more than 75% of them singletons. In the case of this clone: As yet, its antigen is unknown.

Study-wide results and limits: The study identified only 6 or 7 AZD1222 recipients as seropositive at baseline.

The sequence came from an adult in good health. The rearrangement uses TRBV6-4 and TRBJ2-5; 11 nucleotides align to TRBD2. The input for sequencing was peripheral blood, taken on day 0 of AZD1222 vaccination. The CDR3 here is CASSPTGTSGQETQYF. The CDR3 region has the DNA TGTGCCAGCAGCCCAACCGGGACTAGCGGCCAAGAGACCCAGTACTTC.